This T cell receptor (beta chain) stems from a study of T cells after yellow fever vaccination (dated by TCRdb to between 2018 and 2020). Background on the whole study: Libraries from fractions with low cell numbers were prepared with the SMART-Seq v4 Ultra Low Input RNA kit. Bulk TCR alpha and beta repertoires were sequenced longitudinally to track T-cell clones before and after primary and booster YFV17D yellow fever vaccination. The cohort comprised two healthy male donors, one aged 18 to 30 and one aged 30 to 39 years. Blood was drawn at multiple timepoints before and after primary and secondary immunization, with bulk PBMC replicates and cell subsets isolated.

Its CDR3 holds 14 amino acids, cysteine through phenylalanine. Only the CDR3 part of the read is kept: 42 bases, read in frame from the first base. Deletion took 1 base off V and 3 bases off J, with a span of 6 bases between the germline ends. CDR1 is given as SGHTA and CDR2 as FQGTGA, both from the germline V gene. With respect to this clonotype: Its antigen is not yet known. No per-base quality is available; no much larger clone lies one base away.

Results the study describes overall, beyond this receptor: A small share of clonotypes was detected in both CD4 and CD8 compartments, with the overlap likely arising from convergent recombination. After the booster, most of the clones that had expanded following primary vaccination were detected again (96% of CD4 and 88% of CD8), which suggests that memory was broadly maintained. Because only a couple of donors were included in the study, the extent to which the findings can be generalized is limited. The secondary T-cell response was found to be weaker but faster than the primary response, with a peak reached on day 5 rather than on day 15. Because abundant contaminating clonotypes from the bulk population could be contained in FACS-sorted repertoires, computational filtering was required.

The sample's treatment or condition label, decoded: live attenuated yellow fever vaccine strain. Two biological replicates of bulk PBMCs were collected at each blood-draw timepoint. A standard Ficoll-Paque protocol was used to isolate PBMCs from peripheral blood. TriZol was used to extract RNA from bulk PBMCs, from CD4 and CD8 fractions, and from dextramer-positive and dextramer-negative fractions. TCR cDNA was synthesized by 5'RACE template switching, which introduced a universal primer site and unique molecular identifiers. Priming for cDNA synthesis came from both the TCR alpha and TCR beta constant segments. Library amplification used two PCR steps, and the second PCR step added sample barcodes and sequencing adapters. Sequencing of libraries was performed on Illumina HiSeq 2500 (2x100 bp) or NovaSeq (2x150 bp). Under the source paper's analysis protocol: MIGEC was used to demultiplex reads and collapse the reads into UMI consensus sequences, and MiXCR was used for V(D)J alignment. Vaccine-responding clonotypes were identified with edgeR using replicate PBMC samples, with FDR below 0.01 and a log2 fold change above 5 up to day 15 being required. CD4 or CD8 identity was assigned to each bulk clonotype according to whether the clonotype was present at higher abundance in the sequenced CD4 repertoire or the sequenced CD8 repertoire. Through fastp at Q25 and MiXCR, TCRdb rebuilt clones from the public reads, retaining in-frame beta chains. Records with the same CDR3 protein are collapsed into one entry carrying the most frequent genes and DNA. These V and J calls rely on TCRdb rather than the paper's analysis. This sample is represented by more than 350,000 distinct CDR3 sequences; 11% of them were singletons. Together, the top ten hold more than 15% of the sample.

This TCR came from a man aged 18 to 29 who received the YFV17D yellow fever vaccine. The rearrangement joined TRBV7-3 to TRBJ2-2; too little of a D gene remains to name it. This specimen was PBMCs, taken on the day of the first yellow fever vaccination. This receptor has the CDR3 CASSLNSYTGELFF. The DNA reads TGTGCCAGCAGCTTAAACAGCTACACCGGGGAGCTGTTTTTT.